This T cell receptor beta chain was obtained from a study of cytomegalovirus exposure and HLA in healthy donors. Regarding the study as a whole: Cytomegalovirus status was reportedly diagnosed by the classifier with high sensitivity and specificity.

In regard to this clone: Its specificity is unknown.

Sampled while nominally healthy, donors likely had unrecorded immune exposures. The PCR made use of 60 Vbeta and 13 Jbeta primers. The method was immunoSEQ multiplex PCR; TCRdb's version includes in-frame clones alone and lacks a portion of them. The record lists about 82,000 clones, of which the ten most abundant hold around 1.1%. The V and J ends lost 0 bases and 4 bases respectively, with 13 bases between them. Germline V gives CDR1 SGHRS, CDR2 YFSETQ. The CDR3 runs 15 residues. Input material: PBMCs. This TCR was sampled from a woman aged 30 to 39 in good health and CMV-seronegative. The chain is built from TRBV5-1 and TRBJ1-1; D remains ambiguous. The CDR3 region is CASSLGHEARTEAFF. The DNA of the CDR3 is TGCGCCAGCAGCTTGGGGCACGAGGCGCGCACTGAAGCTTTCTTT.